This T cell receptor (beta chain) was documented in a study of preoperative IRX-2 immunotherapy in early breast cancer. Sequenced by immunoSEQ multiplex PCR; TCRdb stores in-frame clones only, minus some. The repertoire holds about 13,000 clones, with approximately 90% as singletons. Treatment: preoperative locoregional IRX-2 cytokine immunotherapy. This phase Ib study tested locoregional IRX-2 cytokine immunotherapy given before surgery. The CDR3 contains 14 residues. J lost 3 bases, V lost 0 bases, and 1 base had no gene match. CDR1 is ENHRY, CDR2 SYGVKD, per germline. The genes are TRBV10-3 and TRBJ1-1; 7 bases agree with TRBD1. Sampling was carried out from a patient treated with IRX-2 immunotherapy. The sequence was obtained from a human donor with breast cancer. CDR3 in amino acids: CAISESTGYTEAFF. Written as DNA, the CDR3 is TGTGCCATCAGTGAGTCGACAGGGTACACTGAAGCTTTCTTT.